This T cell receptor (beta chain) was recovered during a study of CD8 T cells in Susac syndrome. In its sample, this clonotype was seen once. The RNA input was about 0.45 to 1 ug, and it was reverse transcribed with random hexamers. The method of amplification for TCR beta CDR3 was immunoSEQ multiplex PCR, covering 54 Vbeta and 13 Jbeta. Each CDR3 protein is one row after TCRdb ran MiXCR on the immunoSEQ multiplex PCR reads. The table has around 300,000 distinct CDR3 sequences, around 89% seen once. The CDR3 has 15 amino acids. Germline loops: CDR1 DFQATT, CDR2 SNEGSKA (reference sequence). V was trimmed by 2 bases and J by 0 bases, leaving 11 bases between them. CD8+ and CD4+ T cells from blood underwent TCR beta sequencing, which was carried out in a high-throughput format. The multiple sclerosis controls consisted of treatment-naive patients with relapsing-remitting disease, either stable or active. Negative isolation was used for CD8+ and CD4+ T cells, and FACS enrichment was applied to TEMRA cells.

The chain has TRBV20-1 and TRBJ2-1; D is perhaps TRBD2 (5 bases). The sample was CD8+ T cells from PBMCs. This receptor was identified in a human donor with multiple sclerosis. The DNA for the CDR3 is TGCAGTGCTAGACCTATAGGGAGCTCCTACAATGAGCAGTTCTTC. Translating gives CSARPIGSSYNEQFF.